Sequencing of this TCR beta chain was carried out in a study of cytomegalovirus exposure and HLA in healthy donors. This PCR relied on a set of 60 Vbeta primers and 13 Jbeta primers. Using immunoSEQ multiplex PCR, the repertoire was profiled, and TCRdb retains in-frame clones only, with some absent. Of 200,000 to 250,000 clones in the sample, just under 85% were seen once. The CDR3 is made up of 14 amino acids. Germline loops: CDR1 SGHNT, CDR2 YYREEE (reference sequence). The junction had 7 bases not matched to a gene; V was cut back by 4 bases and J by 4 bases. The sequencing input was PBMCs. The chain couples TRBV5-4 to TRBJ1-2; 7 nucleotides align to TRBD1. The receptor was isolated from a woman in her thirties or forties in good health and CMV-seronegative. The CDR3 sequence: CASSTDRAGYGYTF. DNA of the CDR3: TGTGCCAGCAGCACAGACAGGGCCGGCTATGGCTACACCTTC. Filled out from reference TRBV5-4 and TRBJ1-2, the complete variable domain reads ETGVTQSPTHLIKTRGQQVTLRCSSQSGHNTVSWYQQALGQGPQFIFQYYREEENGRGNFPPRFSGLQFPNYSSELNVNALELDDSALYLCASSTDRAGYGYTFGSGTRLTVV.